What follows are 31 T cell receptor beta chains derived from one specimen sequenced in a study of CD4+ T cells in melanoma. Measured with immunoSEQ multiplex PCR; TCRdb has only the in-frame clones, and not every one. In the table there are some 15,000 clones, roughly 83% of which are singletons. The sequenced sample was cells from a culture (not recorded whether cultured in vitro). The receptors shown here come from a human donor with melanoma.

The CDR3 is CASKMGVSGNTIYF. In DNA form, the CDR3 reads TGCGCCAGCAAAATGGGGGTCTCTGGAAACACCATATATTTT. The chain employs TRBV5-1 and TRBJ1-3, with D possibly TRBD1 on 5 matching bases. V lost 6 bases to trimming and J lost 0 bases, with 10 bases between them. Germline V lookup: CDR1 SGHRS, CDR2 YFSETQ. The CDR3 contains 14 residues.

This chain joins TRBV15 and TRBJ2-6; D remains ambiguous. The CDR3 spans 17 residues. Looked up from germline, CDR1 is LNHNV and CDR2 is YYDKDF (reference sequence). V lost 0 bases, J lost 0 bases, and 9 bases lay in between. The CDR3 DNA reads as TGTGCCACCAGCAGAGATGTGGGCTTCTCTGGGGCCAACGTCCTGACTTTC. Its translation is CATSRDVGFSGANVLTF.

The gene calls are TRBV13 and TRBJ2-2; 9 bases match TRBD1. The CDR3 spans 17 residues. Germline trimming cut 2 bases from V and 5 bases from J; bases unmatched to any gene: 9. Per germline, CDR1 PRHDT and CDR2 FYEKMQ (reference sequence). This chain's CDR3 is CASSLSAGTGRTGELFF. The CDR3 DNA is TGTGCCAGCAGCTTAAGTGCCGGGACAGGGAGGACCGGGGAGCTGTTTTTT. The whole variable domain, remainder taken from reference TRBV13 and TRBJ2-2, is AAGVIQSPRHLIKEKRETATLKCYPIPRHDTVYWYQQGPGQDPQFLISFYEKMQSDKGSIPDRFSAQQFSDYHSELNMSSLELGDSALYFCASSLSAGTGRTGELFFGEGSRLTVL.

The chain combines TRBV19 with TRBJ1-6; TRBD1 matches at 8 bases. V lost 4 bases, J lost 4 bases, and 3 bases stayed unmatched. Germline CDR1 reads LNHDA; CDR2 reads SQIVND (reference sequence). CDR3 length: 15 amino acids. The CDR3 loop reads CASSTGQVYNSPLHF. CDR3 coding DNA: TGTGCCAGTAGTACGGGACAGGTATATAATTCACCCCTCCACTTT.

CDR3 DNA sequence: TGTGCAAGTCGCTTAGCCCGGAAGAACAGATACGAGGTGGGCTCAACTAATGAAAAACTGTTTTTT. It yields the protein CASRLARKNRYEVGSTNEKLFF. The genes are TRBV12-2 and TRBJ1-4. TRBV12-2 is recorded as a pseudogene. The CDR3 extends over 22 amino acids.

This rearrangement joins TRBV2 to TRBJ1-4; no firm D call. The CDR3 consists of 11 residues. Trimming took 3 bases from V and 8 from J, leaving 4 bases between them. Looked up from germline, CDR1 is SNHLY and CDR2 is FYNNEI. CDR3 residues: CASSDFEKLFF. The CDR3 bases are TGTGCCAGCAGTGATTTCGAAAAACTGTTTTTT.

V and J are TRBV2 and TRBJ1-1, with D maybe TRBD1 (6 bases). The germline CDR1 and CDR2 sequences are SNHLY and FYNNEI. CDR3 length equals 13 residues. With 9 bases removed from V and 5 bases from J, the gap between germline ends came to 16 bases. The CDR3 DNA is TGTGCCAGGTCCTACAGGGCGCTGACTGAAGCTTTCTTT. Amino acid sequence: CARSYRALTEAFF.

This clone was recorded once. The J gene is TRBJ2-3, the V gene TRBV5-6, with 9 bases identical to TRBD1. The ends lost 1 base at V and 1 base at J; junction bases unmatched: 4. The CDR3 length is 16 residues. Germline CDR1 is SGHDT and CDR2 is YYEEEE. The CDR3: CASSLFRDRGTDTQYF. In DNA form, the CDR3 reads TGTGCCAGCAGCTTGTTCCGGGACAGGGGCACAGATACGCAGTATTTT.

This rearrangement joins TRBV18 to TRBJ1-2; D unresolved. Looked up from germline, CDR1 is KGHSH and CDR2 is LQKENI. The CDR3 is 19 amino acids. V was trimmed by 3 bases and J by 4 bases, leaving 27 bases between them. The CDR3 region has the DNA TGTGCCAGCTCACCCTTTCCGGGCCCTTCATCCCCGGGGAGCTATGGCTACACCTTC. It specifies CASSPFPGPSSPGSYGYTF.

The chain uses TRBV6-5 and TRBJ2-7; 9 nucleotides line up with TRBD1. CDR3 size: 14 residues. V lost 6 bases to trimming and J lost 6 bases; unmatched junction nucleotides: 9. Germline values: CDR1 MNHEY, CDR2 SVGAGI. The CDR3, as DNA: TGTGCCAGCAGGGTATGGACAGGGGAGGGCGAGCAGTACTTC. It codes for CASRVWTGEGEQYF.

This sequence joins TRBV2 and TRBJ1-2; D perhaps matches TRBD1 (6 bases). The CDR3 is made up of 14 amino acids. V gave up 4 bases and J gave up 8 bases, with 17 bases separating them. The germline CDR1 and CDR2 sequences are SNHLY and FYNNEI. The CDR3 is CASSAGHDDLGYTF. The CDR3 nucleotides are TGTGCCAGCAGTGCGGGACACGACGATTTGGGCTACACCTTC.

This chain connects TRBV7-3 to TRBJ1-5, with D possibly matching TRBD1 (5 bases). The CDR3 extends over 16 amino acids. The V end lost 5 bases, the J end lost 3 bases, and 17 bases lay between the germline ends. Germline V gene data show CDR1 as SGHTA and CDR2 as FQGTGA. CDR3 in DNA: TGTGCCAGCAGCCCAACCGGGGGGGATGACAATCAGCCCCAGCATTTT. It yields the protein CASSPTGGDDNQPQHF.

The chain carries TRBV15 and TRBJ1-2; weak D call: TRBD1 (5 bases). CDR3 size: 14 residues. From germline, CDR1 is LNHNV and CDR2 YYDKDF (reference sequence). Deletions cut 8 bases from V and 2 bases from J, with 15 bases between. CDR3 in DNA: TGTGCCACCCGTGGTTCAGGGCGGAACTATGGCTACACCTTC. This codes for CATRGSGRNYGYTF.

V is TRBV30 and J is TRBJ2-7, with 9 bases lining up with TRBD1. This CDR3 has 15 amino acids. Per the germline V gene, CDR1 is GTSNPN and CDR2 is SVGIG (reference sequence). V was pared by 2 bases and J by 4 bases, with 9 bases of the junction left unmatched. This CDR3 reads CAWSPYMDRGYEQYF. The CDR3 DNA is TGTGCCTGGAGTCCCTACATGGACAGGGGTTACGAGCAGTACTTC.

This sequence joins TRBV5-1 and TRBJ1-1, with D perhaps TRBD1 (6 bases). Trimming left V 4 bases short and J 4 bases short, with 17 bases between. The CDR3 has 15 amino acids. The germline V gene has CDR1 SGHRS and CDR2 YFSETQ. The CDR3 sequence: CASSPTTGQGTEAFF. CDR3 nucleotide sequence: TGCGCCAGCAGCCCCACCACAGGGCAGGGCACTGAAGCTTTCTTT.

The chain couples TRBV5-1 to TRBJ1-1, with no clear D. Germline CDR1 SGHRS, CDR2 YFSETQ. V was pared by 6 bases and J by 0 bases, with 9 bases between. CDR3 length: 13 residues. CDR3 protein: CASKALVNTEAFF. The CDR3 coding sequence is TGCGCCAGCAAGGCATTGGTGAACACTGAAGCTTTCTTT. Full variable domain (remainder filled in from reference TRBV5-1 and TRBJ1-1): KAGVTQTPRYLIKTRGQQVTLSCSPISGHRSVSWYQQTPGQGLQFLFEYFSETQRNKGNFPGRFSGRQFSNSRSEMNVSTLELGDSALYLCASKALVNTEAFFGQGTRLTVV.

The chain combines TRBV4-1 with TRBJ2-3, with 15 nucleotides matching TRBD2. The CDR3 loop spans 18 amino acids. The germline gives CDR1 MGHRA, CDR2 YSYEKL. V was clipped by 2 bases and J by 6 bases; unmatched bases: 9. This chain's CDR3 is CASSQPLGLAGGLDTQYF. In DNA, the CDR3 is TGCGCCAGCAGCCAACCCCTCGGACTAGCGGGGGGGCTTGATACGCAGTATTTT.

In its sample, this clone was seen once. This chain connects TRBV10-3 to TRBJ1-1, with a tentative D call TRBD1 (5 bases). The CDR3 totals 11 residues. V lost 6 bases, J lost 8 bases, and 10 bases lay in between. CDR1 and CDR2 (germline): ENHRY, SYGVKD. This CDR3 is CAISNRYEAFF. DNA for the CDR3: TGTGCCATCAGCAACAGGTACGAAGCTTTCTTT.

This clone was seen only once. J is TRBJ2-7 and V is TRBV2; the D call may be TRBD1 or TRBD2 (6 bases each). CDR3 length: 12 residues. CDR1 and CDR2 (germline): SNHLY, FYNNEI. The V end lost 7 bases, the J end lost 6 bases, and 13 bases lay between the germline ends. The CDR3 bases are TGTGCCAGCAACCGGGGGCTCAGCGAGCAGTACTTC. The encoded protein is CASNRGLSEQYF.

V and J are TRBV9 and TRBJ2-7, with 11 bases aligning to TRBD2. CDR3 size: 18 residues. The germline V gene has CDR1 SGDLS and CDR2 YYNGEE. With 0 bases clipped from V and 0 bases from J, the junction kept 8 bases outside the gene matches. The CDR3 DNA reads TGTGCCAGCAGCGTAGCCCGAACTAGCGGGGGTACCTCCTACGAGCAGTACTTC. It is translated as CASSVARTSGGTSYEQYF.

This clone was observed a few times. V is TRBV4-2 and J is TRBJ2-7, with TRBD2 matching over 7 bases. CDR1 and CDR2 (germline): LGHNA, YNFKEQ. The CDR3 sequence is 15 residues long. J gave up 4 bases and V 2 bases, and 8 bases lay outside the gene matches. The CDR3 here is CASSQLGTTYYEQYF. CDR3 DNA sequence: TGTGCCAGCAGCCAACTCGGGACTACCTATTACGAGCAGTACTTC.

This clone has just a few counts. This chain joins TRBV6-1 and TRBJ1-2; D gene unclear. In germline, CDR1 is MNHNS, CDR2 SASEGT. Trimming shortened V by 0 bases and J by 5 bases, and 10 bases separated the two germline ends. This CDR3 is built from 14 residues. The CDR3: CASSEARQNYGYTF. The DNA of the CDR3 is TGTGCCAGCAGTGAAGCGCGGCAGAATTATGGCTACACCTTC.

This clone has a single count. The J gene is TRBJ2-1, the V gene TRBV10-2, with 11 bases fitting TRBD2. CDR3 length: 14 residues. V trimming: 5 bases; J trimming: 14 bases; junction bases outside the gene matches: 11. The germline V gene has CDR1 WSHSY and CDR2 SAAADI. The chain's CDR3 is CASSQTSGAHNKFF. The CDR3 DNA is TGCGCCAGCAGTCAGACTAGCGGGGCGCACAACAAGTTCTTC.

V and J are TRBV11-2 and TRBJ2-7; weak D call: TRBD1 (5 bases). From germline, CDR1 is SGHAT and CDR2 FQNNGV. V was shortened by 1 base and J by 6 bases, with 16 bases between the two germline ends. The CDR3 consists of 15 residues. CDR3 residues: CASSLGRTQGREQYF. The CDR3 DNA reads as TGTGCCAGCAGCTTAGGACGAACCCAGGGTCGCGAGCAGTACTTC.

The chain employs TRBV5-1 and TRBJ2-1; D uncertain. V was clipped by 2 bases and J by 0 bases, with 9 bases between them. Germline V gene lookup returns CDR1 SGHRS and CDR2 YFSETQ. The CDR3 is 15 residues long. The CDR3 here is CASSFALLSYNEQFF. Here the CDR3 DNA reads TGCGCCAGCAGCTTTGCGCTACTCTCCTACAATGAGCAGTTCTTC. The full variable domain, its missing parts supplied by reference TRBV5-1 and TRBJ2-1, is KAGVTQTPRYLIKTRGQQVTLSCSPISGHRSVSWYQQTPGQGLQFLFEYFSETQRNKGNFPGRFSGRQFSNSRSEMNVSTLELGDSALYLCASSFALLSYNEQFFGPGTRLTVL.

This clone was found once. The V gene is TRBV19, the J gene TRBJ1-3, with D maybe TRBD1 (6 bases). The CDR3 length is 16 residues. V was clipped by 3 bases and J by 0 bases, with 12 bases between them. In germline, CDR1 is LNHDA, CDR2 SQIVND (reference sequence). CDR3 loop: CASSISGDDSGNTIYF. CDR3 in DNA: TGTGCCAGTAGTATCTCAGGGGACGACTCTGGAAACACCATATATTTT.

V and J are TRBV19 and TRBJ2-2, with D perhaps TRBD1 (5 bases). CDR3 length equals 17 residues. V was shortened by 4 bases and J by 0 bases, with 15 bases between the two germline ends. Germline V lookup: CDR1 LNHDA, CDR2 SQIVND (reference sequence). CDR3 sequence reads: CASSKKVGRANTGELFF. CDR3 bases: TGTGCCAGTAGTAAGAAGGTGGGCAGGGCGAACACCGGGGAGCTGTTTTTT.

This chain links TRBV23-1 with TRBJ1-3; no definite D call. TRBV23-1 is given ORF status, its function remaining uncertain. The CDR3 length is 14 residues. Trimming took 2 bases from V and 1 from J, leaving 6 bases between them. This CDR3 reads CASSQGHSGNTIYF. The CDR3 DNA reads TGCGCCAGCAGTCAAGGCCATTCTGGAAACACCATATATTTT.

The V gene is TRBV6-5, the J gene TRBJ1-4; D not certain. The germline CDR1 and CDR2 sequences are MNHEY and SVGAGI. V lost 7 bases and J lost 0, with 9 bases in between. CDR3 size: 14 residues. As DNA, the CDR3 is TGTGCCAGCACCGGAACAGCAACTAATGAAAAACTGTTTTTT. Amino acids: CASTGTATNEKLFF.

This clone was recorded once. The rearrangement uses TRBV6-5 and TRBJ2-5, with unresolved D. The CDR3 has 14 residues. Germline CDR1 reads MNHEY; CDR2 reads SVGAGI. The V gene lost 0 bases and the J gene lost 1 base, with 6 bases spanning the gap. CDR3 in amino acids: CASSYSYSQETQYF. The CDR3, as DNA: TGTGCCAGCAGTTACTCGTATAGCCAAGAGACCCAGTACTTC.

This rearrangement joins TRBV7-6 to TRBJ1-4, with unresolved D. The CDR3 runs 16 residues. V was shortened by 6 bases and J by 7 bases, with 21 bases between the two germline ends. CDR1 is SGHVS, CDR2 FNYEAQ, per germline. The CDR3 reads CASSSVRGHDSEKLFF. CDR3 nucleotides: TGTGCCAGCAGTTCTGTACGGGGTCACGACTCTGAAAAACTGTTTTTT. The whole variable domain, filled in from reference TRBV7-6 and TRBJ1-4, reads GAGVSQSPRYKVTKRGQDVALRCDPISGHVSLYWYRQALGQGPEFLTYFNYEAQQDKSGLPNDRFSAERPEGSISTLTIQRTEQRDSAMYRCASSSVRGHDSEKLFFGSGTQLSVL.